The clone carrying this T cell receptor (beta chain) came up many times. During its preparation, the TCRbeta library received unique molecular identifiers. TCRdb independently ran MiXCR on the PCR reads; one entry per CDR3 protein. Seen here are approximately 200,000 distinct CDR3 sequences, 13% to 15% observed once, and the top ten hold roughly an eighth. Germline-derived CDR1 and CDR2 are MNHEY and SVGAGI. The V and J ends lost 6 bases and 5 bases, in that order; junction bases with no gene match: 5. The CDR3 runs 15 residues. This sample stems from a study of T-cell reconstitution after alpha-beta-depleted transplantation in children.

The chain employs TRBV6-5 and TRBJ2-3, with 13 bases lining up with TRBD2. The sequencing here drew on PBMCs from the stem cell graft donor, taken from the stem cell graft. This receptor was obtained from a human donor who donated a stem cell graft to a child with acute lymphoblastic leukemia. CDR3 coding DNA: TGTGCCAGCAGCGGACTAGCGGGAGTTGAAGATACGCAGTATTTT. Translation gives CASSGLAGVEDTQYF.